This TCR beta chain appears in the sequencing data of a study of T cells in Graves' hyperthyroidism and ophthalmopathy (dated by TCRdb to between 2018 and 2021). The study in broad terms: Peripheral blood samples were taken at initial diagnosis, before any treatment was given. According to the paper, TCR Vbeta CDR3 sequencing was carried out on some 140 peripheral blood samples, which came from 40 to 45 ophthalmopathy, approximately 78 hyperthyroidism and approximately 17 progressor patients. In about 6 Graves' hyperthyroidism patients, the study also compared T-cell repertoires from thyroid tissue with T-cell repertoires from blood. A discovery cohort of about a hundred patients, 43 with Graves' ophthalmopathy and 55 to 60 with stable Graves' hyperthyroidism, was used to find distinguishing TCR V-J signatures. The 100 discovery patients were randomly divided into training and test sets at a 7:3 ratio. Once sampling was done, hyperthyroidism patients were given methimazole at a starting dose of 30 mg daily, whereas ophthalmopathy patients were given high-dose intravenous methylprednisolone. Whether ophthalmopathy could be predicted prospectively was tested in an independent validation cohort made up of under 20 hyperthyroidism patients plus 17 patients who later progressed to ophthalmopathy. Here is what the overall study found, with its caveats: A 13 V-J signature model separated ophthalmopathy from stable hyperthyroidism, with approximately 87% sensitivity and 81.08% specificity in cross-validation and 80%/75% in testing. Most expanded thyroid clonotypes (frequency above 0.001) were also detected in blood, suggesting blood repertoires may reflect thyroid immune responses. Sample size was not statistically predetermined, and blinding of investigators to group allocation was not performed. During validation, the model predicted progression to ophthalmopathy a median of approximately 6 months ahead of onset, with just under 71% sensitivity and under 85% specificity.

Trimming takes 5 bases off V and 0 bases off J; junction bases not matched to a gene: 14. CDR1 and CDR2 are drawn from the germline V gene: SGHAT, FQNNGV. CDR3 length: 19 amino acids, cysteine to phenylalanine. Here the CDR3 DNA is all that survives: 57 bases in frame from base 1. This clonotype has just a few counts. This receptor's antigen is unknown. No much larger clonotype is one base removed from it; base qualities were not supplied. The TCR beta CDR3 regions were amplified from the RNA transcripts. The first round of RT-PCR for the TCR CDR3 was performed with the HTBI primer set and the Qiagen OneStep RT-PCR kit. A second multiplex PCR round built the libraries, followed by size selection and purification. Paired-end sequencing of the libraries was performed with 100 bp reads on an Illumina HiSeq2000. Processing in the source paper ran as follows. SOAPnuke was used to process the raw data, with reads discarded if the reads contained adapters or uncalled bases, had a mean Phred below 15, or lacked an exact constant-primer or identifier match. COPE v1.2.5 was used to merge high-quality paired reads, and clonotypes were defined as unique nucleotide sequences. MiTCR v1.1 was used to align clonotypes to the IMGT TRBV, TRBD and TRBJ reference segments. The analysis was restricted to V-J combinations with a frequency above 0.0001, which together covered 99% to 99.2% of the repertoires. A TCS score was defined as the ratio between F50 (clonal expansion) and ExV (chaos), using BLOSUM62-based TCRdist between CDR3 peptides within each V-J. Welch's t-statistics and random forest reduced 500 to 650 V-J features to 10 to 15, which were used in a naive Bayes classifier (R e1071). The raw public reads went through TCRdb reprocessing: fastp at Q25, MiXCR clone calling, in-frame beta chains kept. Each record represents a unique CDR3 protein, reported with the most common genes and DNA among its rows. TCRdb assigned the V and J calls; the authors' analysis was not used. The sample table records about 350,000 distinct CDR3 sequences; approximately 14% of these occur just once. The ten largest make up approximately 23% of the sample.

Stable Graves' hyperthyroidism was defined as no progression to ophthalmopathy during 18 months of follow-up. Hyperthyroidism patients were newly diagnosed, had a disease duration of under 2 months, and were aged 18 to 65 years. Exclusion was applied to patients with uncontrolled infections, other autoimmune diseases, pregnancy or lactation. Clinical symptoms, serum thyroxine and TRAb, thyroid ultrasound, and orbital computed tomography formed the basis for the diagnoses. PBMCs were isolated from about 9 ml of fresh peripheral blood by Ficoll-Paque density gradient centrifugation. Total RNA was extracted with Trizol reagent, and quality was checked on an Agilent 2100 Bioanalyzer.

The chain couples TRBV11-2 to TRBJ2-7, and TRBD2 matches 12 of the central bases. The sequencing sample was made of blood. The origin of this receptor is a woman in her 30s with Graves' hyperthyroidism. Here the CDR3 is given as CASSPVRTSGIKSSYEQYF. The sequence in DNA is TGTGCCAGCAGCCCCGTACGGACTAGCGGGATCAAGAGCTCCTACGAGCAGTACTTC.